The TCR beta chain under discussion was sequenced for a study of shared clonotypes between healthy human individuals. Study in general: Three CD4 naive, three CD4 memory, two CD8 naive and one CD8 memory plate were used per donor. Study observations and caveats: Larger richness was generally estimated for naive than memory subsets.

Assay used: immunoSEQ multiplex PCR; TCRdb lists only in-frame clones, some missing. The sample lists over 950,000 clones; around three quarters were seen once. CDR1 SGHTA and CDR2 FQGTGA come from the germline V gene. The CDR3 spans 14 residues. V shed 4 bases and J 5 bases; nucleotides not matched to a gene: 7. As concerns this clone: Antigen specificity is unknown.

The J gene is TRBJ2-5, the V gene TRBV7-3, with TRBD1 matching over 7 bases. This TCR was sampled from a man aged 18 to 29 in good health. Some clones in this sample may be carry-over from other donors' samples. The sample consisted of memory CD4+ T cells from PBMCs. Subset in this sample: CD45RA-negative fraction. CDR3 residues: CASSSGQPHETQYF. CDR3 DNA sequence: TGTGCCAGCAGCTCGGGACAGCCCCACGAGACCCAGTACTTC.